This T cell receptor beta chain was sequenced for a study of blood T cell repertoires in COVID-19. For the study at large: The United States, Italy and Spain provided the acute and convalescent COVID-19 samples. The analysed material was cDNA or gDNA that came from T cells, B-cell-depleted T cells, or PBMCs.

Between the trimmed V and J ends, which lost 0 bases and 3 bases, there was a span of 5 bases. The CDR3 length is 14 residues. CDR1 and CDR2 from the germline V gene are MGHRA and YSYEKL. The authors' processing: Quantification of nucleated cells was approximated via reference gene primer amplification. Clones were read by immunoSEQ multiplex PCR, and TCRdb kept only the in-frame ones, dropping some. The V and J calls and the clone size are those of that table, but D and trimming were determined from the DNA. The sample includes some 250,000 clones, about 80% of them seen just once. Sequenced sample: peripheral blood. The J gene is TRBJ1-4, the V gene TRBV4-1; D is undetermined. The clonotype originates from a woman of 80 years or more with acute or convalescent COVID-19. DNA for the CDR3: TGCGCCAGCAGCCAAGAGGCCCCTAATGAAAAACTGTTTTTT. Amino acids: CASSQEAPNEKLFF.